This is a list of T cell receptor beta chains from one sample in a study of monozygotic twins with inflammatory bowel disease. TCRdb re-called the 5' RACE reads and catalogs CDR3 proteins one per entry, DNA excluded. This sample's table has about 380,000 distinct CDR3 sequences. Sequencing input: blood. These TCRs come from a human donor with ulcerative colitis or Crohn's disease, or a healthy co-twin of an affected twin (not recorded which). The CDR3 runs from the conserved cysteine through the conserved F or W.

cdr3_aa	v_call	j_call
CATRGSGGVNEKLFF	TRBV10-3	TRBJ1-4
CASSFYRGHTEAFF	TRBV5-1	TRBJ1-1
CSAPSPREGLYSYEQYF	TRBV20-1	TRBJ2-7
CASSTGAREGSYEQYF	TRBV5-1	TRBJ2-7
CAWRAWARSYNEQFF	TRBV30	TRBJ2-1
CASSQEGPTDEQYF	TRBV4-3	TRBJ2-7
CASSLPPSGEDTDTQYF	TRBV7-9	TRBJ2-3
CASSTGTGRINEQYF	TRBV7-2	TRBJ2-7
CASSHGTGATGELFF	TRBV12-3/TRBV12-4	TRBJ2-2
CASSLAETGEYNEQFF	TRBV5-6	TRBJ2-1
CASSLSGGDSNQPQHF	TRBV27	TRBJ1-5
CASSPLTATYEQYF	TRBV27	TRBJ2-7
CASSRDRADQPQHF	TRBV5-6	TRBJ1-5
CASSIEQAYYGYTF	TRBV2	TRBJ1-2
CASSDSEGQGNTDTQYF	TRBV6-4	TRBJ2-3
CASKTTGTATNEQYF	TRBV5-6	TRBJ2-7
CATTQGPTMNTEAFF	TRBV9	TRBJ1-1
CASSQARGPYNSPLHF	TRBV4-2	TRBJ1-6
CSAQLGLGAGELFF	TRBV20-1	TRBJ2-2
CASSQIIAGGLKYF	TRBV4-1	TRBJ2-7
CASSEGDRWAYQPQHF	TRBV6-1	TRBJ1-5
CSARIMNTEAFF	TRBV20-1	TRBJ1-1
CASSQVPSGGTYEQYF	TRBV4-3	TRBJ2-7
CASSLSGGEAFF	TRBV7-6	TRBJ1-1
CASSQDMPQSNTEAFF	TRBV4-3	TRBJ1-1
CASSQDLTGRYEQYF	TRBV4-3	TRBJ2-7
CASSTSGTANYGYTF	TRBV7-2	TRBJ1-2
CASSQDFMAGGVETQYF	TRBV3-1	TRBJ2-5
CASSYLASGNEQFF	TRBV6-2/TRBV6-3	TRBJ2-1
CASSLESGQYYGYTF	TRBV5-1	TRBJ1-2
CASSPNGARSGHYEQYF	TRBV7-2	TRBJ2-7
CASSVGGALNTEAFF	TRBV9	TRBJ1-1
CASSPHRGLNEQYF	TRBV27	TRBJ2-7
CSVDPADKNTGELFF	TRBV29-1	TRBJ2-2
CASSIAGQYSPLHF	TRBV10-2	TRBJ1-6
CATSESHSSYEQYF	TRBV24-1	TRBJ2-7
CASRQGVNTEAFF	TRBV7-9	TRBJ1-1
CASSFNPSSYNEQFF	TRBV7-2	TRBJ2-1
CASSLGGRDAEKLFF	TRBV7-2	TRBJ1-4
CASSFLSGGSYNEQFF	TRBV5-1	TRBJ2-1
CASSDSIAGTGELFF	TRBV2	TRBJ2-2
CATSRERGTNEKLFF	TRBV15	TRBJ1-4
CASSEGQGTYNEQFF	TRBV4-3	TRBJ2-1
CASSLYAGGTGASKEKLFF	TRBV28	TRBJ1-4
CASSLSGGTSYEQYF	TRBV5-1	TRBJ2-7
CASSLTTGLWEQYF	TRBV5-1	TRBJ2-7
CASSYSTFPAVNEQFF	TRBV6-5	TRBJ2-1
CASVGAGASYNEQFF	TRBV10-1	TRBJ2-1
CASSSQTFSYEQYF	TRBV4-3	TRBJ2-7
CASRAPGRGNYGYTF	TRBV27	TRBJ1-2
CASSLKQSSYEQYF	TRBV27	TRBJ2-7
CASSPIQGFADTQYF	TRBV18	TRBJ2-3
CASSLSRSPYEQYF	TRBV12-3/TRBV12-4	TRBJ2-7
CASSYDRGEETQYF	TRBV6-5	TRBJ2-5
CAGQRDREAGELFF	TRBV2	TRBJ2-2